This T cell receptor beta chain was profiled in a study of cytomegalovirus exposure and HLA in healthy donors. The CDR3 is made up of 17 amino acids. Notes on the study in general: What TCR beta sequences reportedly achieved was accurate prediction of HLA-A and HLA-B alleles in most subjects. With later analysis, a missense DCLRE1C variant became linked to TCR beta V- and J-gene trimming. Some V segments could not be told apart, so they were left out, TRBV6-2 and TRBV6-3 among them. Most observed TCR sequences were rare, whereas some public TCRs were detected in many donors.

This clone came up once. Antigen: not known. The PCR made use of 60 Vbeta and 13 Jbeta primers. Profiling relied on immunoSEQ multiplex PCR, and the TCRdb table lists in-frame clones only, not all of them. Seen here are about 160,000 clones, around four fifths observed once, and the top ten hold less than 1%. Sample: PBMCs. This TCR was sampled from a girl aged 2-10 years in good health and CMV-seropositive. V gene TRBV21-1 combines with J gene TRBJ2-1; TRBD2, the D gene given by the table, was not confirmed from the DNA. TRBV21-1 is given as a pseudogene. CDR3: CASSTKESSSSYNEQFF. The CDR3 DNA follows: TGTGCCAGCAGCACTAAAGAGTCCTCAAGCTCCTACAATGAGCAGTTCTTC.